Listed below are T cell receptor beta chains from one sample, sequenced in a study of CD8+ T cells in alopecia areata. Here immunoSEQ multiplex PCR was the method, and the copy in TCRdb shows in-frame clones only, minus some. The sample lists about 150,000 clones, approximately 60% occurring once. The sequenced material came from CD4+ T cells sorted from blood. All receptors derive from a human donor in good health. The CDR3 runs from the conserved cysteine through the conserved F or W. The D gene is left open where the match is weak. The size of a clone is reported for some rows only, either as once, few or many, or as a class for expanded clones.

clone size	D gene	J gene	V gene	CDR3 protein	CDR3 DNA
few	-	TRBJ2-7	TRBV7-2	CASRQQVGNYEQYF	TGTGCCAGCAGACAACAGGTCGGGAACTACGAGCAGTACTTC
-	TRBD2	TRBJ2-5	TRBV27	CASRGGVAGLETQYF	TGTGCCAGCAGGGGCGGGGTAGCGGGATTGGAGACCCAGTACTTC
-	-	TRBJ1-1	TRBV11-2	CASSRGQQNTEAFF	TGTGCCAGCAGCCGCGGACAGCAGAACACTGAAGCTTTCTTT
-	TRBD1	TRBJ2-5	TRBV27	CASSDRGTQYF	TGTGCCAGCTCAGACAGGGGGACCCAGTACTTC
-	-	TRBJ1-5	TRBV30	CAWSPDSNQPQHF	TGTGCCTGGAGTCCCGATAGCAATCAGCCCCAGCATTTT
-	-	TRBJ2-7	TRBV18	CASSPASEAYEQYF	TGTGCCAGCTCACCGGCGTCAGAGGCTTACGAGCAGTACTTC
-	TRBD1	TRBJ1-1	TRBV29-1	CSVLGQEWMNTEAFF	TGCAGCGTTTTAGGACAGGAATGGATGAACACTGAAGCTTTCTTT
-	-	TRBJ2-7	TRBV9	CASSVSPTGGHEQYF	TGTGCCAGCAGCGTCTCCCCGACCGGAGGCCACGAGCAGTACTTC
-	TRBD1	TRBJ2-5	TRBV6-1	CASSARGRQETQYF	TGTGCCAGCAGTGCCAGGGGGCGGCAAGAGACCCAGTACTTC
once	-	TRBJ1-2	TRBV5-1	CASSPTGISNYGYTF	TGCGCCAGCAGCCCCACCGGGATCTCGAACTATGGCTACACCTTC
-	TRBD2	TRBJ2-1	TRBV2	CASSDWTSGGEQFF	TGTGCCAGCAGTGATTGGACTAGCGGGGGGGAGCAGTTCTTC
-	-	TRBJ2-7	TRBV29-1	CSVGSDYEQYF	TGCAGCGTTGGATCAGACTACGAGCAGTACTTC
many	TRBD2	TRBJ2-1	TRBV4-1	CASSQVGLADPRGHNEQFF	TGCGCCAGCAGCCAGGTGGGACTAGCGGACCCTAGGGGGCACAATGAGCAGTTCTTC
-	-	TRBJ2-3	TRBV2	CASSRFKDLSTQYF	TGTGCCAGCAGTCGATTTAAGGACTTGTCTACGCAGTATTTT
-	-	TRBJ2-7	TRBV5-6	CASSRNRFEQYF	TGTGCCAGCAGCCGCAACAGGTTCGAGCAGTACTTC
-	-	TRBJ1-2	TRBV29-1	CSVATRTAVYGYTF	TGCAGCGTTGCTACTAGGACAGCGGTCTATGGCTACACCTTC
few	-	TRBJ1-1	TRBV29-1	CSVEAVRGNTEAFF	TGCAGCGTTGAAGCGGTTCGTGGGAACACTGAAGCTTTCTTT
few	TRBD2	TRBJ2-3	TRBV28	CASSLPGGGTDTQYF	TGTGCCAGCAGTTTGCCCGGGGGGGGCACAGATACGCAGTATTTT
-	TRBD1	TRBJ2-1	TRBV5-1	CASTPGQHNEQFF	TGCGCCAGCACTCCGGGACAGCACAATGAGCAGTTCTTC
-	-	TRBJ1-2	TRBV27	CASSDRDTYGYTF	TGTGCCAGCAGTGACCGGGACACCTATGGCTACACCTTC
few	TRBD1	TRBJ1-1	TRBV30	CAYQGGRRENTEAFF	TGTGCCTACCAGGGGGGACGACGGGAGAACACTGAAGCTTTCTTT
-	-	TRBJ1-1	TRBV7-9	CASSLGLGWGAFF	TGTGCCAGCAGCTTAGGTTTGGGGTGGGGAGCTTTCTTT
-	-	TRBJ1-2	TRBV29-1	CSVVTQAPARYTF	TGCAGCGTTGTAACCCAGGCCCCCGCGAGGTACACCTTC
-	TRBD2	TRBJ2-5	TRBV27	CASSPWGTSGSVIRETQYF	TGTGCCAGCAGTCCCTGGGGGACTAGCGGGAGTGTTATTAGAGAGACCCAGTACTTC
few	TRBD1	TRBJ2-7	TRBV2	CASSRDRVSYEQYF	TGTGCCAGCAGCCGGGACAGGGTCTCCTACGAGCAGTACTTC
-	TRBD1	TRBJ2-7	TRBV11-2	CASSPNRGRPSYEQYF	TGTGCCAGCAGTCCTAACAGGGGGCGACCCTCCTACGAGCAGTACTTC
-	-	TRBJ1-4	TRBV25-1	CASGARDTNEKLFF	TGTGCCAGCGGGGCCCGGGATACTAATGAAAAACTGTTTTTT
-	TRBD1	TRBJ2-7	TRBV18	CASSRGESGQGYEQYF	TGTGCCAGCTCGCGTGGTGAGTCCGGACAGGGCTACGAGCAGTACTTC
few	TRBD1	TRBJ2-5	TRBV4-1	CASSLLPDRVYGETQYF	TGCGCCAGCAGCCTCCTACCAGACAGGGTTTACGGAGAGACCCAGTACTTC
few	-	TRBJ2-7	TRBV29-1	CSVGGVYEQYF	TGCAGCGTTGGGGGGGTCTACGAGCAGTACTTC
-	-	TRBJ2-5	TRBV7-2	CASSFSAQETQYF	TGTGCCAGCAGCTTCTCCGCTCAAGAGACCCAGTACTTC
-	TRBD2	TRBJ2-3	TRBV30	CAWSIRTSGSILTQYF	TGTGCCTGGAGTATCCGGACTAGCGGGAGTATCCTTACGCAGTATTTT
-	TRBD1	TRBJ1-2	TRBV30	CAQGQYGYTF	TGTGCCCAGGGACAGTATGGCTACACCTTC
-	TRBD1	TRBJ2-5	TRBV11-2	CASRGDRSQETQYF	TGTGCCAGCAGAGGGGACAGGAGCCAAGAGACCCAGTACTTC
-	-	TRBJ1-1	TRBV29-1	CSVSEQMNTEAFF	TGCAGCGTTTCAGAACAGATGAACACTGAAGCTTTCTTT
-	TRBD2	TRBJ2-1	TRBV28	CASSTLAGGLNEQFF	TGTGCCAGCAGCACCTTAGCGGGCGGTCTCAATGAGCAGTTCTTC
-	TRBD1	TRBJ2-7	TRBV4-1	CASSQPGQKYEQYF	TGCGCCAGCAGCCAACCGGGACAGAAGTACGAGCAGTACTTC
-	TRBD2	TRBJ2-7	TRBV14	CASSPRTWTSGSHEQYF	TGTGCCAGCAGCCCACGAACCTGGACTAGCGGGAGCCACGAGCAGTACTTC
-	TRBD2	TRBJ2-1	TRBV25-1	CASTLGLEQFF	TGTGCCAGCACCTTGGGACTAGAGCAGTTCTTC
few	-	TRBJ2-3	TRBV29-1	CSSGSRLTDTQYF	TGCAGCTCCGGTTCTCGACTCACAGATACGCAGTATTTT
-	-	TRBJ2-1	TRBV27	CASSSWRGSSYNEQFF	TGTGCCAGCAGTTCTTGGCGGGGAAGCTCCTACAATGAGCAGTTCTTC
-	TRBD1	TRBJ2-5	TRBV30	CAWTLGTGGQETQYF	TGTGCCTGGACCCTTGGGACAGGCGGACAAGAGACCCAGTACTTC
-	-	TRBJ1-3	TRBV15	CATSREDGWPGNTIYF	TGTGCCACCAGCAGAGAAGACGGGTGGCCTGGAAACACCATATATTTT
-	-	TRBJ1-4	TRBV6-5	CASSRLQGQKLFF	TGTGCCAGCAGTCGCCTCCAGGGACAAAAACTGTTTTTT
-	-	TRBJ1-1	TRBV29-1	CSVDFAPSGRNTEAFF	TGCAGCGTTGACTTTGCTCCCTCAGGGAGGAACACTGAAGCTTTCTTT
-	-	TRBJ2-7	TRBV15	CATSRDLGGAFGYEQYF	TGTGCCACCAGCAGAGATCTGGGGGGCGCATTCGGATACGAGCAGTACTTC
-	TRBD1	TRBJ2-7	TRBV11-2	CASSLGGQGSYEQYF	TGTGCCAGCAGCCTAGGTGGACAGGGGTCCTACGAGCAGTACTTC
few	TRBD2	TRBJ2-1	TRBV7-2	CASSLGDYANEQFF	TGTGCCAGCAGCCTGGGGGACTATGCAAATGAGCAGTTCTTC
few	-	TRBJ2-5	TRBV11-2	CASSPGAGETQYF	TGTGCCAGCAGCCCGGGGGCCGGTGAGACCCAGTACTTC
once	-	TRBJ2-3	TRBV7-7	CASSLDSGSTDTQYF	TGTGCCAGCAGCTTAGATTCCGGGAGCACAGATACGCAGTATTTT
few	TRBD1	TRBJ2-4	TRBV28	CASRDRGQKNIQYF	TGTGCCAGCAGGGACAGGGGGCAAAAAAACATTCAGTACTTC
-	TRBD1	TRBJ2-4	TRBV30	CAWSSGTAIKNIQYF	TGTGCCTGGAGCTCTGGGACAGCCATCAAAAACATTCAGTACTTC
-	TRBD1	TRBJ2-2	TRBV7-2	CASRDRGTGELFF	TGTGCCAGCCGGGACAGAGGGACCGGGGAGCTGTTTTTT